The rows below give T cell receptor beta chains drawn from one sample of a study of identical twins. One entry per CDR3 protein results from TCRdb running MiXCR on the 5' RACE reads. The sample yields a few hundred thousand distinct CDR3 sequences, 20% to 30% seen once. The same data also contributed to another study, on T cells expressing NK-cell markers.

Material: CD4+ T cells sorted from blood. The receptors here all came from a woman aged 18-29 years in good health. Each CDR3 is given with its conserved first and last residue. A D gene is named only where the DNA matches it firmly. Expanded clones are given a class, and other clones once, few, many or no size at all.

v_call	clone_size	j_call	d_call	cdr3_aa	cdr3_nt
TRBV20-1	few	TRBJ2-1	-	CSVGRISYNEQFF	TGCAGTGTGGGTCGAATCTCCTACAATGAGCAGTTCTTC
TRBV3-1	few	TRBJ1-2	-	CASSPVTGYGYTF	TGTGCCAGCAGCCCCGTAACGGGGTATGGCTACACCTTC
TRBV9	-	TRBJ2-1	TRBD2	CASSVDPGGYNEQFF	TGTGCCAGCAGCGTAGATCCGGGGGGCTACAATGAGCAGTTCTTC
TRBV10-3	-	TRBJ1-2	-	CAIRMTEEYGYTF	TGTGCCATCAGGATGACAGAGGAATATGGCTACACCTTC
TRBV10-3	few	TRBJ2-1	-	CAISGGNIGEKDEQFF	TGTGCCATCAGTGGCGGGAACATTGGCGAGAAGGATGAGCAGTTCTTC
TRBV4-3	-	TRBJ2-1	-	CASSHDRYNEQFF	TGCGCCAGCAGCCACGACAGATACAATGAGCAGTTCTTC
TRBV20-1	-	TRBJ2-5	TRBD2	CSARTSGGPETQYF	TGCAGTGCCCGGACTAGCGGGGGGCCGGAGACCCAGTACTTC
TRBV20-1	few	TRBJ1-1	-	CSARVRGMPEAFF	TGCAGTGCTAGAGTACGGGGAATGCCTGAAGCTTTCTTT
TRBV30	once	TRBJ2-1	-	CAWSVGGTEYNEQFF	TGTGCCTGGAGTGTAGGGGGGACAGAGTACAATGAGCAGTTCTTC
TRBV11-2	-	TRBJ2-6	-	CASSLMGQIYSGANVLTF	TGTGCCAGCAGCTTAATGGGGCAGATCTACTCTGGGGCCAACGTCCTGACTTTC
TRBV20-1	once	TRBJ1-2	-	CSAIKDYGYTF	TGCAGTGCAATCAAGGATTATGGCTACACCTTC
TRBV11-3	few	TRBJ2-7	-	CASSLRGLEQYF	TGTGCCAGCAGCTTACGGGGTCTCGAGCAGTACTTC
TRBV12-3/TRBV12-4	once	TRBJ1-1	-	CASSFQTGLTEAFF	TGTGCCAGCAGTTTTCAGACGGGTTTGACTGAAGCTTTCTTT
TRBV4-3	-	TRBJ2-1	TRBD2	CASRRGVSAHNEQFF	TGCGCCAGCAGGCGGGGGGTTAGCGCCCACAATGAGCAGTTCTTC
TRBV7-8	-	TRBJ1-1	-	CASHREEDTEAFF	TGTGCCAGCCACAGGGAGGAGGACACTGAAGCTTTCTTT
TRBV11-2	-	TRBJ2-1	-	CASSIDPPGSYNEQFF	TGTGCCAGCAGCATCGACCCCCCCGGATCCTACAATGAGCAGTTCTTC
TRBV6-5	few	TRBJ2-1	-	CASSYAGTAYNEQFF	TGTGCCAGCAGTTACGCGGGGACAGCTTACAATGAGCAGTTCTTC
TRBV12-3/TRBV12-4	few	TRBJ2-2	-	CASTSGTPRTGELFF	TGTGCCAGCACCTCCGGGACCCCAAGGACCGGGGAGCTGTTTTTT
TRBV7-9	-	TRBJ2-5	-	CASSQGATTLDQYF	TGTGCCAGCAGCCAAGGGGCAACGACCCTTGACCAGTACTTC
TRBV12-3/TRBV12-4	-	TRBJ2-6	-	CASSFRAGANVLTF	TGTGCCAGCAGTTTCAGGGCTGGGGCCAACGTCCTGACTTTC
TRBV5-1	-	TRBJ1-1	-	CASSLVTSANTEAFF	TGCGCCAGCAGCTTGGTAACGTCGGCCAACACTGAAGCTTTCTTT
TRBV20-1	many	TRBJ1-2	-	CSARMALGYGYTF	TGCAGTGCTAGGATGGCCCTCGGCTATGGCTACACCTTC
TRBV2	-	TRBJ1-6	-	CASSANRESPLHF	TGTGCCAGCAGTGCAAACAGGGAATCACCCCTCCACTTT
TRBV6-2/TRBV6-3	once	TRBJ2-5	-	CASSPPTKTQYF	TGTGCCAGCAGCCCCCCGACTAAGACCCAGTACTTC
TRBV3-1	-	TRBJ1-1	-	CASSLAGEIRTEAFF	TGTGCCAGCAGCCTCGCTGGGGAAATAAGGACTGAAGCTTTCTTT
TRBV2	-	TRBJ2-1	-	CASSPISGEDEQFF	TGTGCCAGCAGTCCGATTAGCGGAGAGGATGAGCAGTTCTTC
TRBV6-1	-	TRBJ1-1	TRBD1	CASRGRQGINTEAFF	TGTGCCAGCAGGGGCCGACAGGGGATTAACACTGAAGCTTTCTTT
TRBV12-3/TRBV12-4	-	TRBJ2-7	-	CASSHRYYEQYF	TGTGCCAGCAGCCACAGGTACTACGAGCAGTACTTC
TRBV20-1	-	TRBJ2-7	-	CSASLSGPVDEQYF	TGCAGTGCTAGCCTTTCGGGACCTGTAGACGAGCAGTACTTC
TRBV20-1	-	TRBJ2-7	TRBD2	CSASPGLVFEQYF	TGCAGTGCTAGTCCGGGACTAGTCTTCGAGCAGTACTTC
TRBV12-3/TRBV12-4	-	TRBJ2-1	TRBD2	CASSLYSGTNNEQFF	TGTGCCAGCAGTTTATATAGCGGGACTAACAATGAGCAGTTCTTC
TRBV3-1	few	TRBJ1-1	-	CASSQNPEWNTEAFF	TGTGCCAGCAGCCAAAACCCCGAATGGAACACTGAAGCTTTCTTT
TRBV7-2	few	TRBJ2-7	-	CASSLGARSSYEQYF	TGTGCCAGCAGCTTAGGAGCGCGGAGCTCCTACGAGCAGTACTTC
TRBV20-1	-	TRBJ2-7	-	CSARVQKNSYEQYF	TGCAGTGCTAGAGTCCAGAAGAACTCCTACGAGCAGTACTTC
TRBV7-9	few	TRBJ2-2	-	CASRREVPGELFF	TGTGCCAGCAGGAGGGAGGTCCCCGGGGAGCTGTTTTTT
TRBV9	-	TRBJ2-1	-	CASGGRGEATYNEQFF	TGTGCCAGCGGAGGCAGGGGGGAGGCTACCTACAATGAGCAGTTCTTC
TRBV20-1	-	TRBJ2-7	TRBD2	CSARMVGREQYF	TGCAGTGCTAGAATGGTCGGGAGGGAACAGTACTTC
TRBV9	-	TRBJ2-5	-	CASSVGPGKETQYF	TGTGCCAGCAGCGTAGGTCCTGGAAAAGAGACCCAGTACTTC
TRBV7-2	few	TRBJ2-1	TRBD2	CASSSRRSGTVNEQFF	TGTGCCAGCAGCTCGAGACGTAGCGGGACGGTCAATGAGCAGTTCTTC
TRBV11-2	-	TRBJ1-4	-	CASSVRWGVGGEKLFF	TGTGCCAGCAGCGTCCGATGGGGGGTTGGTGGTGAAAAACTGTTTTTT
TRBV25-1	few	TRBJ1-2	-	CASRRPGQNYGYTF	TGTGCCAGCAGGAGACCCGGACAGAACTATGGCTACACCTTC
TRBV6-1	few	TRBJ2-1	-	CASRGRYEQFF	TGTGCCAGCAGAGGACGGTATGAGCAGTTCTTC
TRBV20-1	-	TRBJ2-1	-	CSARAHRVDEQFF	TGCAGTGCCCGAGCACACAGGGTCGATGAGCAGTTCTTC
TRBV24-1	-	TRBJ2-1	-	CATSDRRGPGNEQFF	TGTGCCACCAGTGATCGCCGAGGACCAGGGAATGAGCAGTTCTTC
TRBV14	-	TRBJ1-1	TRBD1	CASSQDWGQLNTEAFF	TGTGCCAGCAGCCAAGATTGGGGACAGTTGAACACTGAAGCTTTCTTT
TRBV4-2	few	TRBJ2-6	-	CASSQVGRAGANVLTF	TGTGCCAGCAGCCAAGTCGGGCGGGCTGGGGCCAACGTCCTGACTTTC
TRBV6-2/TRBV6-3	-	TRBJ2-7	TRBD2	CASKDLAGVGEQYF	TGTGCCAGCAAGGACCTAGCGGGAGTTGGAGAGCAGTACTTC
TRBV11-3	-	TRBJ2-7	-	CASSFSGPYEQYF	TGTGCCAGCAGCTTCTCGGGGCCCTACGAGCAGTACTTC
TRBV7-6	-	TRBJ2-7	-	CASSPDSYGYEQYF	TGTGCCAGCAGCCCGGACAGCTATGGCTACGAGCAGTACTTC
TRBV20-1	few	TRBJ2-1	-	CSALQGLEQFF	TGCAGTGCCTTACAGGGTCTTGAGCAGTTCTTC
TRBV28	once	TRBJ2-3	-	CASSFRGPPDTQYF	TGTGCCAGCAGTTTCAGGGGTCCGCCAGATACGCAGTATTTT
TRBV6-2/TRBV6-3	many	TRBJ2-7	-	CASSYLYEQYF	TGTGCCAGCAGCTATTTATACGAGCAGTACTTC
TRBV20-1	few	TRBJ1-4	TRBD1	CSARLGQVRSEKLFF	TGCAGTGCTAGATTGGGACAGGTGCGATCTGAAAAACTGTTTTTT
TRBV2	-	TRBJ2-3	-	CASIRSPHTDTQYF	TGTGCCAGCATTCGATCCCCGCACACAGATACGCAGTATTTT
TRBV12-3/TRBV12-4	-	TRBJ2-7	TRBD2	CASSPSSGGAYYEQYF	TGTGCCAGCAGCCCCTCTAGCGGGGGGGCCTACTACGAGCAGTACTTC